This T cell receptor (beta chain) was recovered during a study of T cells in Graves' hyperthyroidism and ophthalmopathy. TCR beta CDR3 regions were amplified from RNA transcripts. Using the HTBI primer set, a first-round RT-PCR was run on the TCR CDR3. TCRdb re-called the multiplex PCR reads with MiXCR, one entry per CDR3 protein. In the table there are more than 500,000 distinct CDR3 sequences, approximately 48% of which are singletons. Exclusions: uncontrolled infection, other autoimmune disease, pregnancy, lactation. Sequencing was carried out using peripheral blood or thyroid tissue (not recorded which). The source of this sequence is an adult woman with Graves' disease, either hyperthyroidism or ophthalmopathy (not recorded which).

The chain's CDR3 is CASSYGQGALETQYF. The CDR3 nucleotides read TGTGCCAGCAGTTACGGACAGGGGGCCCTAGAGACCCAGTACTTC. V gene TRBV7-9 combines with J gene TRBJ2-5; 11 bases map to TRBD1. The CDR3 is 15 residues long. With 6 bases clipped from V and 4 bases from J, the junction kept 7 bases outside the gene matches. CDR1 is SEHNR, CDR2 FQNEAQ, per germline (reference sequence).